This entry describes one T cell receptor beta chain. The source of the sample is a study of blood T cells in healthy people across ages. Peripheral blood from each donor was collected in a volume of about 9.9 milliliters. A second roughly 7 to 11 cycle PCR used barcoded and J-beta primers. TCRdb reanalysed the 5' RACE reads using MiXCR and keeps one entry per CDR3 protein. The data show 600,000 to 850,000 distinct CDR3 sequences, 25% seen once. The same data also went into a second study, on T cells of mothers and their children. Per that paper: A slight, non-significant increase in overlap was found for related mother-child pairs relative to unrelated pairs.

The specimen was blood. This clonotype was sampled from a boy younger than 18 in good health.

The CDR3 spells CASSADPGRGIAKNIQYF. CDR3 in DNA: TGTGCCAGCAGTGCCGACCCCGGCAGGGGAATTGCCAAAAACATTCAGTACTTC. The chain has TRBV6-1 and TRBJ2-4; tentatively, D is TRBD1 (6 bases). Trimming took off 4 bases at V and 1 base at J, with 20 bases between the two ends. The CDR3 covers 18 residues. Germline values: CDR1 MNHNS, CDR2 SASEGT.